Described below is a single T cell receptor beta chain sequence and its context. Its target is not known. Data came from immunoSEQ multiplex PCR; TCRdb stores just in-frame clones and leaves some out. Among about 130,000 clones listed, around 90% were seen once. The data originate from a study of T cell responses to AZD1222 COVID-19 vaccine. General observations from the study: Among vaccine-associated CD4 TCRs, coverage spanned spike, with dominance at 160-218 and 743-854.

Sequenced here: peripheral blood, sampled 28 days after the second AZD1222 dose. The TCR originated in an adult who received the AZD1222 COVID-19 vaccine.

CDR3 loop: CASSQVTTSGNTIYF. DNA for the CDR3: TGCGCCAGCAGCCAAGTGACAACATCTGGAAACACCATATATTTT. This rearrangement joins TRBV4-3 to TRBJ1-3, with D unclear. Trimming removed 1 base from V and 1 base from J, with 8 bases in between. The length of the CDR3 is 15 residues. The germline gives CDR1 LGHNA, CDR2 YSLEER.